Shown below are 22 T cell receptor beta chains from a single sample sequenced in a study of blood T cells in healthy people across ages. Next came a second PCR, run for about 7 to 11 cycles, which used a sample-barcoded 5' primer along with a J-beta primer mix. From the 5' RACE reads, TCRdb called clonotypes with MiXCR, one entry per CDR3 protein. The data hold hundreds of thousands of distinct CDR3 sequences, with less than 35% observed a single time. What was sequenced was blood. These TCRs come from a woman older than 75 in good health.

About this clonotype: With a much larger clone just one base away, this may be a read error. The rearrangement uses TRBV7-2 and TRBJ2-1; D may be TRBD2 (6 bases). Per the germline V gene, CDR1 is SGHTA and CDR2 is FQGNSA. The V end lost 10 bases, the J end lost 13 bases, and 20 bases lay between the germline ends. This CDR3 is 12 amino acids long. CDR3 amino acids: CATRRGRETQFF. The CDR3 coding sequence is TGTGCCACCCGGAGAGGTCGGGAGACCCAGTTCTTC. The full variable domain, with the rest looked up from reference TRBV7-2 and TRBJ2-1, is GAGVSQSPSNKVTEKGKDVELRCDPISGHTALYWYRQSLGQGLEFLIYFQGNSAPDKSGLPSDRFSAERTGGSVSTLTIQRTQQEDSAVYLCATRRGRETQFFGPGTRLTVL.

A few counts support this clonotype. The chain carries TRBV30 and TRBJ1-5; D remains unclear. Per germline, CDR1 GTSNPN and CDR2 SVGIG (reference sequence). This CDR3 comprises 13 residues. The V end lost 0 bases, the J end lost 4 bases, and 7 bases lay between the germline ends. The CDR3 spells CAWSVGLNQPQHF. CDR3 DNA sequence: TGTGCCTGGAGTGTAGGCCTAAATCAGCCCCAGCATTTT.

Of note for this clonotype: A junction end diverges from the germline sequence, so it may reflect a read error. The chain links TRBV6-2 or TRBV6-3 to TRBJ1-5; 12 nucleotides match TRBD1. The CDR3 is 16 amino acids. Germline values: CDR1 MNHEY, CDR2 SVGEGT. The CDR3 DNA reads TGTGCCAGCAGCGGGACAGGGGGCGCCGGGTATCAGTCCCAGCATTTT. It translates to CASSGTGGAGYQSQHF.

The sample holds a few counts of this clonotype. The genes are TRBV4-3 and TRBJ2-3, with D perhaps TRBD1 (5 bases). The CDR3 contains 13 residues. The germline V gene has CDR1 LGHNA and CDR2 YSLEER. V was trimmed by 2 bases and J by 5 bases, leaving 8 bases between them. CDR3 loop: CASSQPGIDTQYF. CDR3 DNA sequence: TGCGCCAGCAGCCAACCAGGGATAGATACGCAGTATTTT.

This chain's CDR3 is CASSSGARAGETQYF. In DNA form, the CDR3 reads TGCGCCAGCAGCTCCGGAGCGCGGGCAGGGGAGACCCAGTACTTC. The V and J genes are TRBV5-1 and TRBJ2-5; D is tentatively TRBD1 or TRBD2 (5 bases each). The CDR3 sequence is 15 residues long. The germline gives CDR1 SGHRS, CDR2 YFSETQ. V was shortened by 3 bases and J by 5 bases, with 17 bases between the two germline ends.

The rearrangement uses TRBV4-2 and TRBJ2-2, with 8 bases that match TRBD2. J was trimmed by 7 bases and V by 0 bases; bases with no gene match: 1. The CDR3 covers 14 residues. Germline V gene sequence: CDR1 LGHNA, CDR2 YNFKEQ. The CDR3 protein is CASSQETSGGELFF. CDR3 in DNA: TGTGCCAGCAGCCAAGAAACTAGCGGCGGGGAGCTGTTTTTT.

The table lists this clonotype with a few counts. The rearrangement links TRBV7-2 to TRBJ2-5, with D tentatively TRBD1 (5 bases). Germline V gene sequence: CDR1 SGHTA, CDR2 FQGNSA. The CDR3 is 14 residues long. V was pared by 4 bases and J by 1 base, with 10 bases between. CDR3 DNA: TGTGCCAGCAGCTGCACAGGTTTCCAAGAGACCCAGTACTTC. Protein sequence: CASSCTGFQETQYF.

This clonotype was found many times. The V call is TRBV20-1, the J call TRBJ1-4; weak D call: TRBD1 (6 bases). Germline V gene sequence: CDR1 DFQATT, CDR2 SNEGSKA (reference sequence). CDR3 size: 14 residues. CDR3 amino acids: CSAKRTASNEKLFF. CDR3 bases: TGCAGCGCGAAACGGACAGCCTCTAATGAAAAACTGTTTTTT.

In its sample, this clonotype was seen many times. The rearrangement joins TRBV7-8 to TRBJ1-5; tentative D call: TRBD1 (6 bases). V lost 5 bases, J lost 7 bases, and 12 bases lay in between. This CDR3 has 13 residues. Germline V CDR1 and CDR2: SGHVS, FQNEAQ. The chain's CDR3 is CASSRGGGQPQHF. The CDR3 nucleotides are TGTGCCAGCAGCAGAGGGGGTGGGCAGCCCCAGCATTTT.

The chain recombines TRBV12-3 or TRBV12-4 with TRBJ2-3, with D possibly matching TRBD1 (6 bases). The germline V and J ends were trimmed by 3 bases and 11 bases, with 18 bases remaining between them. This CDR3 is built from 14 residues. The CDR3 region has the DNA TGTGCCAGCAGTTTCGGCAGGGGAGCAGATGTGCAGTATTTT. The encoded protein is CASSFGRGADVQYF.

This clonotype was detected many times. The chain is built from TRBV5-1 and TRBJ2-3; D possibly uses TRBD1 or TRBD2 (5 bases each). CDR3 length: 15 residues. Per the germline V gene, CDR1 is SGHRS and CDR2 is YFSETQ. Deletions cut 1 base from V and 2 bases from J, with 11 bases between. CDR3 residues: CASSLLGTYTDTQYF. DNA of the CDR3: TGCGCCAGCAGCTTGTTAGGGACCTACACAGATACGCAGTATTTT.

This clonotype was picked up many times. This chain uses TRBV3-1 with TRBJ2-5; no firm D call. Trimming pared 1 base from V and 5 bases from J, leaving 5 bases between. The germline CDR1 and CDR2 sequences are LGHDT and YNNKEL (reference sequence). CDR3 length equals 12 residues. This chain's CDR3 is CASSQVVETQYF. The CDR3 DNA sequence: TGTGCCAGCAGCCAAGTGGTGGAGACCCAGTACTTC.

This clonotype was observed many times. The chain links TRBV5-1 to TRBJ2-3; tentative D call: TRBD1 (7 bases). V was shortened by 6 bases and J by 4 bases, with 15 bases between the two germline ends. CDR3 length: 14 residues. In germline, CDR1 is SGHRS, CDR2 YFSETQ. The CDR3 protein is CASNGGGGADTQYF. The CDR3 bases are TGCGCCAGCAACGGAGGGGGCGGCGCAGATACGCAGTATTTT.

This clonotype occurred many times. The CDR3 spells CASSSPRSGGAKETQYF. As DNA, the CDR3 is TGTGCCAGCAGCTCTCCCCGTAGCGGGGGGGCCAAAGAGACCCAGTACTTC. The V call is TRBV9, the J call TRBJ2-5; 11 nucleotides match TRBD2. Germline V gene data show CDR1 as SGDLS and CDR2 as YYNGEE. V was pared by 4 bases and J by 3 bases, with 11 bases of the junction left unmatched. CDR3 length: 17 residues.

There are many counts of this clonotype. The chain carries TRBV12-3 or TRBV12-4 and TRBJ2-1; perhaps TRBD2 as D (6 bases). Trimming pared 6 bases from V and 7 bases from J, leaving 22 bases between. The length of the CDR3 is 16 residues. DNA for the CDR3: TGTGCCAGCAGCCCCAATTCGGGGGTGGTGGGGAATGAGCAGTTCTTC. Residues: CASSPNSGVVGNEQFF.

The chain recombines TRBV9 with TRBJ2-4; TRBD1 aligns across 11 bases. The end of the DNA aligns better with TRBJ2-7, so the J call may be wrong. The germline V gene encodes CDR1 SGDLS and CDR2 YYNGEE. The CDR3 totals 18 residues. CDR3 sequence reads: CASSVDIPGQGVSGEQYF. Here the CDR3 DNA reads TGTGCCAGCAGCGTAGACATTCCGGGACAGGGGGTTTCAGGCGAGCAGTACTTC.

This clonotype was picked up many times. The V call is TRBV7-9, the J call TRBJ2-3; TRBD2 might be the D (5 bases). CDR1 SEHNR and CDR2 FQNEAQ come from the germline V gene (reference sequence). V dropped 5 bases and J dropped 2 bases, with 17 bases sitting between them. There are 16 residues in the CDR3. The chain's CDR3 is CASSKASGVNTDTQYF. As DNA, the CDR3 is TGTGCCAGCAGCAAAGCGTCCGGGGTCAACACAGATACGCAGTATTTT.

This clonotype has just a few counts. The rearrangement uses TRBV6-6 and TRBJ2-1, with D possibly TRBD2 on 6 matching bases. CDR3 size: 14 residues. The germline V gene has CDR1 MNHNY and CDR2 SVGAGI (reference sequence). V dropped 5 bases and J dropped 7 bases, with 15 bases sitting between them. CDR3 protein: CASSRLEEWNEQFF. The CDR3 DNA reads TGTGCCAGCAGTCGACTAGAAGAGTGGAATGAGCAGTTCTTC.

This clonotype was picked up many times. This chain joins TRBV27 and TRBJ2-7, with 7 bases that match TRBD1. The CDR3 runs to 14 residues. The V gene's germline CDR1 is MNHEY and CDR2 SMNVEV (reference sequence). The V gene end was trimmed by 4 bases and the J gene end by 4 bases; junction bases not matched to a gene: 7. The CDR3 region is CASSYPGQIYEQYF. CDR3 nucleotides: TGTGCCAGCAGTTATCCGGGACAGATTTACGAGCAGTACTTC.

The chain links TRBV18 to TRBJ2-1; D gene ambiguous. The CDR3 length is 16 residues. Trimming took 0 bases from V and 0 from J, leaving 9 bases between them. The germline CDR1 and CDR2 sequences are KGHSH and LQKENI. CDR3 nucleotides: TGTGCCAGCTCACCACCCAGTGCCAGCTCCTACAATGAGCAGTTCTTC. As protein: CASSPPSASSYNEQFF. The whole variable domain, remainder taken from reference TRBV18 and TRBJ2-1, is NAGVMQNPRHLVRRRGQEARLRCSPMKGHSHVYWYRQLPEEGLKFMVYLQKENIIDESGMPKERFSAEFPKEGPSILRIQQVVRGDSAAYFCASSPPSASSYNEQFFGPGTRLTVL.

As to this clonotype: A clone one base away is much larger, so this may be a read error. As DNA, the CDR3 is TGTGCCACCCATCAGGGTTTCCCACGAGATACGCAGTATTTT. Its protein is CATHQGFPRDTQYF. This chain connects TRBV28 to TRBJ2-3, with a possible D match to TRBD1 (5 bases). From germline, CDR1 is MDHEN and CDR2 SYDVKM. The V gene lost 10 bases and the J gene lost 5 bases, with 19 bases spanning the gap. The CDR3 sequence is 14 residues long.

This clonotype was detected ten times or more. J is TRBJ2-7 and V is TRBV7-9; D gene ambiguous. Germline assignment: CDR1 SEHNR and CDR2 FQNEAQ (reference sequence). The CDR3 totals 13 residues. Trimming shortened V by 7 bases and J by 0 bases, and 10 bases separated the two germline ends. This CDR3 reads CASNLLTSYEQYF. The CDR3, as DNA: TGTGCCAGCAACCTTTTGACCTCCTACGAGCAGTACTTC.